What follows is one T cell receptor (beta chain) and its context. Its antigen is still unknown. The data were obtained in a study of OX40 agonist ivuxolimab in advanced cancers. About the study: Treatment received earlier with anti-PD-1, anti-PD-L1 or anti-CTLA-4 agents was allowed, and around 36% had some.

The method was immunoSEQ multiplex PCR; TCRdb's version includes in-frame clones alone and lacks a portion of them. The sample comprises 80,000 or so clones, approximately 85% of which are singletons, and approximately 2.3% rests with the top ten. Points from the study as a whole: At 0.1 to 3.0 mg/kg, CD4+ and CD8+ blood T cells expanded clonally by week 6.

This clonotype originated in an adult with an advanced solid tumor such as melanoma, head and neck, liver or kidney cancer. Sequencing used CD4+ or CD8+ T cells sorted from blood, obtained in a trial of the OX40 agonist ivuxolimab.

CDR3 loop: CASSSSYEQYF. Here the CDR3 DNA reads TGCGCCAGCAGCTCCTCCTACGAGCAGTACTTC. This chain links TRBV5-1 with TRBJ2-7; D is uncertain. The germline V gene has CDR1 SGHRS and CDR2 YFSETQ. The CDR3 runs to 11 residues. The V end lost 3 bases, the J end lost 0 bases, and 1 base lay between the germline ends. The entire variable domain, with the rest obtained from reference TRBV5-1 and TRBJ2-7, is as follows: KAGVTQTPRYLIKTRGQQVTLSCSPISGHRSVSWYQQTPGQGLQFLFEYFSETQRNKGNFPGRFSGRQFSNSRSEMNVSTLELGDSALYLCASSSSYEQYFGPGTRLTVT.